This TCR beta chain was captured in a study of T cell responses to AZD1222 COVID-19 vaccine (dated by TCRdb to 2020 to 2023). Regarding the research as a whole: Because spike-specific TCR depth and breadth did not differ between the two schedules, AZD1222 recipients who got a second dose at roughly 4 weeks were pooled with those who got a second dose at roughly 12 weeks. Trial participants were enrolled by age into subgroups of 18-55, 56-69 and 70-plus years, and around 150, 29 and 61 TCR-sequenced participants, respectively, were included in these subgroups. TCR sequencing was performed for roughly 250 trial participants, of whom about 210 were given two doses of AZD1222 and some 26 were given two doses of MenACWY control vaccine.

This clone was seen more than once but under ten times. What this receptor recognizes is not known. No qualities accompany the bases; no much larger clone lies one base away. The CDR3 regions of human TCRbeta chains were subjected to immunosequencing. In the authors' own workflow: Repertoire TCRs were checked for matches against a reference library of SARS-CoV-2-specific TCRs that had been generated using the MIRA antigen-specificity platform. Breadth was defined as the fraction of unique TCRs that were SARS-CoV-2-associated, and depth was defined as the fraction of total T cells that were SARS-CoV-2-associated. Each spike-specific TCR was assigned to its reactive spike region and to a CD4 or CD8 class using the MIRA data. Log10-transformed breadth and depth values were compared by one-way ANOVA with Sidak's multiple comparisons tests. In TCRdb, the immuneACCESS table is reduced to in-frame sequences with V and J assigned. These tables do not hold every clone; where another copy was compared, an unresolved V gene accounts for under half, and the others remain unexplained. The V and J calls and clone size come from that table; D and trimming were worked out from the DNA. The sample yields 90,000 to 140,000 clones; 88% were counted once. The top ten constitute 7% to 10% of the sample.

The study at large found these results: No day 14 peak-response samples were available, so repertoires were characterized only after the peak T cell response. Conclusions about previously exposed vaccinees were limited because only a handful of AZD1222 recipients were SARS-CoV-2 seropositive at baseline. After two AZD1222 doses, spike-specific TCR breadth and depth were significantly higher than at day 0 and than in MenACWY recipients. The vaccine-associated CD4 TCRs covered the entire spike protein, and the dominant responses fell in regions 160-218 and 743-854. Reportedly, close to half of the unique spike-specific TCRs recognized epitopes lying outside the regions that are mutated in the B.1.351 and B.1.1.7 variants. Most participants were white British and females outnumbered males, and the authors suggested that clonal diversity may have been underestimated. The 56-69-year group was small, and its depth increase did not reach significance, likely because of low power.

Per the publication, the time point label means: baseline before first vaccination. Vaccinee samples came from UK trials COV001 and COV002, including a single-blind randomized controlled phase 2/3 trial of AZD1222 (ChAdOx1 nCoV-19) in healthy adults. Trial participant PBMC samples were collected at day 0 and day 28 after the second dose for TCRbeta chain sequencing. This specimen was peripheral blood, taken on day 0 of AZD1222 vaccination. The source is an adult in good health.

The nucleotides read TGTGCCAGCAGCGCAGGGACAGGGACTGGAAACACCATATATTTT. Translated, it gives CASSAGTGTGNTIYF. This sequence uses TRBV7-2 and TRBJ1-3, with 9 bases aligning to TRBD1. V ends up 5 bases short and J 2 bases short, with an unmatched junction base count of 4. Counted from cysteine to phenylalanine, this CDR3 has 15 amino acids. Just the 45-base CDR3 DNA is kept, in frame starting at base 1. CDR1 and CDR2 are read off the germline V gene as SGHTA and FQGNSA.